Listed here is a single T cell receptor (beta chain). Antigen specificity is unknown. This record belongs to a study of memory B cells and T cells in multiple sclerosis. Study findings and constraints: Compartments had unequal clone-set sizes, affecting shared clonotype counts.

Germline V gene sequence: CDR1 MNHNY, CDR2 SVGAGI (reference sequence). V was shortened by 6 bases and J by 0 bases, with 6 bases between the two germline ends. The CDR3 is 12 amino acids. Sequencing used immunoSEQ multiplex PCR; TCRdb keeps in-frame clones, though not all of them. The top ten clones hold 2.3% of a sample with approximately 14,000 clones, more than 65% of them seen once. Material: memory (CD45RO+) CD4+ T cells from blood. The sequence derives from a human donor with multiple sclerosis. The chain joins TRBV6-6 to TRBJ2-7; D is unclear. The CDR3 nucleotides read TGTGCCAGCAGCCCTGTCTCCTACGAGCAGTACTTC. As protein: CASSPVSYEQYF.